Following are 4 T cell receptor beta chains from one sample sequenced in a study of shared T cell receptors in the human thymus. Profiling relied on immunoSEQ multiplex PCR, and the TCRdb table lists in-frame clones only, not all of them. The sample includes roughly 710,000 clones, over 75% of them seen just once. These data were also filed under a second study, of human thymus T cells.

The sequencing sample was made of thymocytes. Every receptor here comes from a girl in the first two years of life with a congenital heart defect.

Concerning this clone: The junction and the germline gene differ at one end; a read error may be behind it. This same CDR3 is encoded by further DNA sequences in the sample. J is TRBJ1-1 and V is TRBV10-3, with D possibly matching TRBD1 (5 bases). This CDR3 region has 15 residues. CDR1 is ENHRY, CDR2 SYGVKD, per germline. CDR3 in DNA: TGTGCTATCAGTGAAACAAAGGGGCTATACACTGAAGCTTTCTTT. Amino acids: CAISETKGLYTEAFF.

The genes are TRBV6-5 and TRBJ1-6; 10 positions agree with TRBD1. The V gene's germline CDR1 is MNHEY and CDR2 SVGAGI. CDR3 size: 16 residues. Unmatched junction bases numbered 3, after V lost 0 bases and J lost 7 bases. The CDR3 loop is CASSYSGQGKNSPLHF. In DNA form, the CDR3 reads TGTGCCAGCAGTTACTCGGGACAGGGGAAAAATTCACCCCTCCACTTT.

V usage is TRBV30 and J usage is TRBJ2-3; D remains ambiguous. V lost 0 bases and J 9 bases, leaving 10 bases between the germline ends. This CDR3 spans 12 amino acids. The germline gives CDR1 GTSNPN, CDR2 SVGIG (reference sequence). The DNA of the CDR3 is TGTGCCTGGAGTGTACTAAATCTCACGCAGTATTTT. Its translation: CAWSVLNLTQYF.

This chain joins TRBV7-8 and TRBJ2-2, with 10 positions matching TRBD2. This CDR3 has 17 amino acids. The junction had 6 bases not matched to a gene; V was cut back by 5 bases and J by 0 bases. Germline assignment: CDR1 SGHVS and CDR2 FQNEAQ. This CDR3 is CASSLLAGGPNTGELFF. CDR3 in DNA: TGTGCCAGCAGCCTATTAGCGGGGGGCCCGAACACCGGGGAGCTGTTTTTT.